Listed here are 5 T cell receptor beta chains from one sample, sequenced in a study of blood T cell repertoires in COVID-19. Only in-frame clones appear in the TCRdb table, and some are missing; sequencing was by immunoSEQ multiplex PCR. The sample yields about 180,000 clones, about 88% seen once. The sample taken for sequencing was PBMCs or T cells enriched from blood (not recorded which). The receptors come from a woman between 40 and 55 years old with acute COVID-19.

V gene TRBV27 combines with J gene TRBJ2-2; D uncertain. This CDR3 is built from 15 residues. V gave up 4 bases and J gave up 0 bases, with 9 bases separating them. Germline CDR1 MNHEY, CDR2 SMNVEV (reference sequence). CDR3 residues: CASSWAPSNTGELFF. DNA of the CDR3: TGTGCCAGCAGTTGGGCCCCTTCGAACACCGGGGAGCTGTTTTTT.

A single count supports this clone. V is TRBV4-3 and J is TRBJ2-1; D remains ambiguous. CDR3 length equals 17 residues. Between the trimmed V and J ends, which lost 0 bases and 6 bases, there was a span of 18 bases. Per germline, CDR1 LGHNA and CDR2 YSLEER. DNA of the CDR3: TGCGCCAGCAGCCAAGATATTTCCGGGTATGGTGGCAATGAGCAGTTCTTC. This encodes CASSQDISGYGGNEQFF.

This clone was seen more than once but under ten times. The chain carries TRBV12-3 or TRBV12-4 and TRBJ2-3, with a possible D match to TRBD1 (5 bases). Deletions cut 8 bases from V and 4 bases from J, with 13 bases between. CDR3 length equals 13 residues. Here the CDR3 reads CASGQGGSDTQYF. The CDR3 DNA reads as TGTGCCAGCGGGCAGGGTGGCTCAGATACGCAGTATTTT.

The genes are TRBV6-4 and TRBJ2-3; 9 positions match TRBD2. Looked up from germline, CDR1 is MRHNA and CDR2 is SNTAGT. Trimming took 2 bases from V and 4 from J; bases not matched to a gene: 4. This CDR3 is 15 amino acids long. The CDR3 is CASSDKAGGPDTQYF. CDR3 coding DNA: TGTGCCAGCAGTGACAAAGCGGGAGGCCCAGATACGCAGTATTTT.

The chain uses TRBV19 and TRBJ2-7, with D perhaps TRBD2 (5 bases). The CDR3 runs to 14 residues. Looked up from germline, CDR1 is LNHDA and CDR2 is SQIVND (reference sequence). V was shortened by 6 bases and J by 2 bases, with 14 bases between the two germline ends. Written as DNA, the CDR3 is TGTGCCAGTAGCCGGGCGGGCGGTACCTACGAGCAGTACTTC. Translated: CASSRAGGTYEQYF. The variable domain in full, completed from reference TRBV19 and TRBJ2-7, reads DGGITQSPKYLFRKEGQNVTLSCEQNLNHDAMYWYRQDPGQGLRLIYYSQIVNDFQKGDIAEGYSVSREKKESFPLTVTSAQKNPTAFYLCASSRAGGTYEQYFGPGTRLTVT.